Sequencing of this T cell receptor beta chain was carried out in a study of beta chain features in type 1 diabetes. Turning to the study itself: Healthy donors resembled patients in age, gender and cell yields.

As concerns this clone: Its antigen is unidentified.

The germline V gene has CDR1 SGHTA and CDR2 FQGNSA. Trimming shortened V by 8 bases and J by 7 bases, and 23 bases separated the two germline ends. The CDR3 loop spans 15 amino acids. The sequenced template was cDNA made from the entire isolated RNA. Clones were read by immunoSEQ multiplex PCR, and TCRdb kept only the in-frame ones, dropping some. The sample includes about 660,000 clones, about an eighth of them seen just once. General study results and limits: Significant though moderate, a shortening of TCRB CDR3s appeared in all four CD4+ subsets of Type 1 diabetes patients.

The chain uses TRBV7-2 and TRBJ1-2, with D perhaps matching TRBD1 (6 bases). The clonotype originates from a man younger than 35 with type 1 diabetes. The sample consisted of naive CD4+ T cells from blood. The CDR3 reads CASSPDRTVGSGYTF. The CDR3 bases are TGTGCCAGCTCCCCCGACAGGACCGTGGGTTCTGGCTACACCTTC.